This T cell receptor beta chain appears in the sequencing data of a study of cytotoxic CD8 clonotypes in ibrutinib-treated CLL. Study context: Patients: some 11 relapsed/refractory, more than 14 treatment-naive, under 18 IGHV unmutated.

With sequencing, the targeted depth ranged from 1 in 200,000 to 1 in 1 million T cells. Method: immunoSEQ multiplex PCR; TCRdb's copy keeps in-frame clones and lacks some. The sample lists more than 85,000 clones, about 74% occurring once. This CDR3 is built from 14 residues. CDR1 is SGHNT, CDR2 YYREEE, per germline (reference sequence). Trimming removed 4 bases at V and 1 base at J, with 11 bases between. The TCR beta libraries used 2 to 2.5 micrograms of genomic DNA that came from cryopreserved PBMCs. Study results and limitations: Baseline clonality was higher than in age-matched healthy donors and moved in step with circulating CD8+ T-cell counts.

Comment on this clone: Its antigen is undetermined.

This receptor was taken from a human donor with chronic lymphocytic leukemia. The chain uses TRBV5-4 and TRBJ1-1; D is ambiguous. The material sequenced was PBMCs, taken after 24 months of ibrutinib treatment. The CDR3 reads CASSPGRRNTEAFF. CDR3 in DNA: TGTGCCAGCAGCCCGGGTCGAAGGAACACTGAAGCTTTCTTT.